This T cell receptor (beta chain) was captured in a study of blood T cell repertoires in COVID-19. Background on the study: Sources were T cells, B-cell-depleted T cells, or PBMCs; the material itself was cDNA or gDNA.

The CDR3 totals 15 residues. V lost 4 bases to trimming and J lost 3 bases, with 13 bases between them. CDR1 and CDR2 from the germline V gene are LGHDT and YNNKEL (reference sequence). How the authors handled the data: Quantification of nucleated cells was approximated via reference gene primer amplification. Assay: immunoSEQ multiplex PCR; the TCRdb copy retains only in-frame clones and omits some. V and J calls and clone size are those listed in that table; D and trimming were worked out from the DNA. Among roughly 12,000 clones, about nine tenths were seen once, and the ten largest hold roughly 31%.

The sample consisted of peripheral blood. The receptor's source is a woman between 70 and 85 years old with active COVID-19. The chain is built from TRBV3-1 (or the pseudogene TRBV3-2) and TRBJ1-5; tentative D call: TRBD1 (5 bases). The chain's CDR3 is CASSPKGLYNQPQHF. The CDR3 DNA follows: TGTGCCAGCAGCCCTAAGGGGTTATACAATCAGCCCCAGCATTTT.